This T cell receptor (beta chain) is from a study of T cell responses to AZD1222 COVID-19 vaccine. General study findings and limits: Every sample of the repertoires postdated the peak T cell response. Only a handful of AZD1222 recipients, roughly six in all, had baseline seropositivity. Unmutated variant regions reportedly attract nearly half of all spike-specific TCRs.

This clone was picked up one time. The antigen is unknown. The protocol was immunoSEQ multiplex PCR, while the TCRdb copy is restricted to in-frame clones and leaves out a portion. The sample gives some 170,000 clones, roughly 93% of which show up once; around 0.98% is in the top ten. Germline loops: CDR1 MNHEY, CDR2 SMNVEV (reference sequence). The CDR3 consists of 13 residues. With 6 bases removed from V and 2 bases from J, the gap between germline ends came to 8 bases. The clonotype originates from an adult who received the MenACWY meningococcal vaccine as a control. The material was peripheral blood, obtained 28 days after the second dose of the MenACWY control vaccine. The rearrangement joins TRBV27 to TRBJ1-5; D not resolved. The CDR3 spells CASSSLGNQPQHF. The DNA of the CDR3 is TGTGCCAGCAGCTCCCTTGGCAATCAGCCCCAGCATTTT.